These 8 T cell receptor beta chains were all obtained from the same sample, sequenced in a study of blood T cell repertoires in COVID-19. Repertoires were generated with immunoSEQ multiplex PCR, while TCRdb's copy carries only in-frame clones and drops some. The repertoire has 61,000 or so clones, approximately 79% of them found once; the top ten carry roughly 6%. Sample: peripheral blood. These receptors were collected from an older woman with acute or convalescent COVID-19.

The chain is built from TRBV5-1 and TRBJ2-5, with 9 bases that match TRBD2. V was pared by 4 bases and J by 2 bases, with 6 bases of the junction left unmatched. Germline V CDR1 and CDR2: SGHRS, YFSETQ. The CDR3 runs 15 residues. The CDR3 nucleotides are TGCGCCAGCAGCCCCGCGGCGGGGGGGCAAGAGACCCAGTACTTC. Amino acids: CASSPAAGGQETQYF.

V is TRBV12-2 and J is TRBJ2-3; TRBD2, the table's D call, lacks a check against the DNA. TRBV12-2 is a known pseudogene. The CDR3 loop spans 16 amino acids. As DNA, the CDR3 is TGTGCAAGTCGCCACGGGACTAGCGGGGGGTTAGATACGCAGTATTTT. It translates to CASRHGTSGGLDTQYF.

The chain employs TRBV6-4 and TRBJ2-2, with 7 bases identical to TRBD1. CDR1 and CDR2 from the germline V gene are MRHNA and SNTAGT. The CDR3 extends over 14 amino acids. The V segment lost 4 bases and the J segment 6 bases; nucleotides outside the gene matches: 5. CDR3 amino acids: CASSALQGSGELFF. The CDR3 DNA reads TGTGCCAGCAGTGCTCTACAGGGGTCCGGGGAGCTGTTTTTT.

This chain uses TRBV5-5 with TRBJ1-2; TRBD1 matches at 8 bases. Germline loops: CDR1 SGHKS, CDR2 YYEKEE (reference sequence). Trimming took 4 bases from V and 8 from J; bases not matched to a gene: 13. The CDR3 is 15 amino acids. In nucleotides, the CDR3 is TGTGCCAGCAGCCGTACAGGGGGGCGCAGAAAGGGCTACACCTTC. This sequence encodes CASSRTGGRRKGYTF.

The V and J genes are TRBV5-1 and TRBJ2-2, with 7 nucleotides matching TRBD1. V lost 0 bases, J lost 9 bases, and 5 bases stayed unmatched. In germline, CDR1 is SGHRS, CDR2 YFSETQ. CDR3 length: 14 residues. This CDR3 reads CASSLGQGDRELFF. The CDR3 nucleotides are TGCGCCAGCAGCTTGGGACAGGGAGACAGGGAGCTGTTTTTT.

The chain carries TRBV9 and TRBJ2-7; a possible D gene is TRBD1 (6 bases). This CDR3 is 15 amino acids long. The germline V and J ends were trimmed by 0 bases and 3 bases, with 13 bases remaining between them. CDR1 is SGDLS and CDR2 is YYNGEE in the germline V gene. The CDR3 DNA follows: TGTGCCAGCAGCGTAGACTGGACAGCCGTCTACGAGCAGTACTTC. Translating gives CASSVDWTAVYEQYF.

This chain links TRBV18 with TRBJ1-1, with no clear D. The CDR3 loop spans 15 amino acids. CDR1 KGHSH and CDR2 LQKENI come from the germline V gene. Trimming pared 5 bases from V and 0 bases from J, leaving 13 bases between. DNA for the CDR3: TGTGCCAGCTCAGTATCAGTCGCCCTGAACACTGAAGCTTTCTTT. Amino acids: CASSVSVALNTEAFF.

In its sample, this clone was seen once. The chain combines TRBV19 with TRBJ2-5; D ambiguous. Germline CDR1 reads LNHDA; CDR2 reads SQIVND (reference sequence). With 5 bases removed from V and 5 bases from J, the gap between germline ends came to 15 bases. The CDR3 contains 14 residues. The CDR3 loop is CASSASLPSETQYF. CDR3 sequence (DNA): TGTGCCAGTAGTGCGTCCCTCCCTTCGGAGACCCAGTACTTC.